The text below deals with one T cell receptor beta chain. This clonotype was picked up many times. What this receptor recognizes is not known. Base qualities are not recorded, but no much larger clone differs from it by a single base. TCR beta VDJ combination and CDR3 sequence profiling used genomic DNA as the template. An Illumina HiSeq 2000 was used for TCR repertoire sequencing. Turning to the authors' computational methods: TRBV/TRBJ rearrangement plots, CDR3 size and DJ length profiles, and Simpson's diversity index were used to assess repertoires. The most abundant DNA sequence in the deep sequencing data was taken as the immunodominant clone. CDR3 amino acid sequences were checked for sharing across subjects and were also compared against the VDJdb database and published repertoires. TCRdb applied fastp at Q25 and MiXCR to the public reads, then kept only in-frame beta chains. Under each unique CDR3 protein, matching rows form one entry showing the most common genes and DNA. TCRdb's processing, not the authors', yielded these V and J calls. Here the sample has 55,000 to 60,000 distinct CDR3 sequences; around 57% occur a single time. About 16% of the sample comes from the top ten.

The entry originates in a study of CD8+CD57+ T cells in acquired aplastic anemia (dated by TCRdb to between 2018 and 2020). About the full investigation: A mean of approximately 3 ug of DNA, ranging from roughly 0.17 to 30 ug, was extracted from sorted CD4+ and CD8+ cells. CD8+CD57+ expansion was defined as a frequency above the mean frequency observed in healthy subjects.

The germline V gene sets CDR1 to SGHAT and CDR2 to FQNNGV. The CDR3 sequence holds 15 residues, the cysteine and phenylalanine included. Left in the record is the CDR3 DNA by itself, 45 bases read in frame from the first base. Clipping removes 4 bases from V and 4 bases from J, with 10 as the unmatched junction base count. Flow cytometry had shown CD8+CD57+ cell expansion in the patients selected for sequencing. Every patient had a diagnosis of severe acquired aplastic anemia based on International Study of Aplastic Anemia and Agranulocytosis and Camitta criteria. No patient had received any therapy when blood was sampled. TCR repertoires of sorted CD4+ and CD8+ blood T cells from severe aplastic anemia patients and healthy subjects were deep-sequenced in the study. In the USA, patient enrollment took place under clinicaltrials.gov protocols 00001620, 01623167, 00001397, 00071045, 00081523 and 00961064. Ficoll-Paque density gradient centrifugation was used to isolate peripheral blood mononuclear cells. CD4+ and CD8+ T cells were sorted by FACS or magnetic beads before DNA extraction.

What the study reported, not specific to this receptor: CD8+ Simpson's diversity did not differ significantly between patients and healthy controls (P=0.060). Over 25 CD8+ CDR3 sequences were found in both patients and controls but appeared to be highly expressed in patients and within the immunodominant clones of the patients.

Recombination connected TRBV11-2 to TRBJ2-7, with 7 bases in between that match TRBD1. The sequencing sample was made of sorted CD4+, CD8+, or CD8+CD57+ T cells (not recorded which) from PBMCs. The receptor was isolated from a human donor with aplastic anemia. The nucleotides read TGTGCCAGCAGCTCAGAGCGACAGGGTAATTACGAGCAGTACTTC. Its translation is CASSSERQGNYEQYF.